The clone carrying this T cell receptor beta chain was found a few times. The record originates from a study of T-cell memory formation after mild COVID-19. A single record per CDR3 protein comes from TCRdb applying MiXCR to the 5' RACE reads. This table has 95,000 to 120,000 distinct CDR3 sequences, about a fifth appearing once. The germline CDR1 and CDR2 sequences are MGHRA and YSYEKL. V was cut by 0 bases and J by 5 bases, with 8 bases left in between. The CDR3 covers 14 residues. Sequencing input: PBMCs or a T cell subset sorted from them (not recorded which). The chain is built from TRBV4-1 and TRBJ1-5; D uncertain. This TCR came from a man younger than 35 who had mild COVID-19 (a few samples of this study predate the infection). Cell type and time point are not known. The CDR3 loop is CASSQEKPHQPQHF. For the CDR3, the DNA is TGCGCCAGCAGCCAAGAGAAACCGCATCAGCCCCAGCATTTT.